The T cell receptor beta chain described here comes from a study of blood T cell repertoires in COVID-19 (dated by TCRdb to the early 2020s). Background on the whole study: The collaborator samples originated in the United States, Italy and Spain and spanned the acute and convalescent phases of COVID-19. The material from the prospective study consisted of cDNA or gDNA derived from T cells, B-cell-depleted T cells, or PBMCs. Samples came from the ongoing ImmuneRACE study (first 160 participants) plus 1,254 subjects from 6 global collaborators. Where available, HLA class I and class II types were obtained from metadata supplied by the sample provider rather than from assay-based typing. The repertoires were released in a freely available public database intended as a resource for research on the immune response to SARS-CoV-2. A de-identified subject ID, COVID-19 status, age in years and sex were almost always included in the sample metadata. Deeply sampled blood TCRbeta repertoires from subjects exposed to, actively infected with, or recovered from COVID-19 were included in the dataset.

Whole blood was collected in K2EDTA tubes by collaborating institutions according to the institutions' own protocols. For TCRbeta analysis, collaborators shipped samples as frozen whole blood, isolated PBMCs, or DNA extracted from either of those sample types. This clone was recorded a few times. The antigen it binds to is not known. No much larger clonotype is one base removed from it; base qualities were not supplied. From cysteine to phenylalanine, the CDR3 is 14 amino acids long. Only CDR3 DNA remains: 42 bases, in frame from the first base. The germline ends are 13 bases apart after V is trimmed by 7 bases and J by 4 bases. Taken from the germline V gene, the CDR1 and CDR2 loops are SNHLY and FYNNEI. Study-wide findings and limitations: The quantity of clinical and demographic metadata differed by source and by participant and was supplied without curation.

TCRbeta CDR3 regions were amplified from genomic DNA using the immunoSEQ Assay, a bias-controlled multiplex PCR. From the authors' description of their analysis: The number of nucleated cells in each sample was estimated from the amplification of reference gene primers within the assay. Sequence reads were collapsed and filtered to measure the absolute abundance of every unique TCRbeta CDR3 rearrangement. For each sample, productive Simpson clonality was calculated by taking the square root of Simpson's diversity index across productive rearrangements. TCRdb stores this immuneACCESS table with in-frame sequences only. Part of the clones is absent; in the studies checked, under half of the shortfall reflects unresolved V genes, and no reason is known for the rest. From that table come the V and J calls and clone size; the DNA was used to work out D and trimming. This sample comprises about 220,000 clones, around 75% of them detected only once. Jointly, the top ten make up around 5.1% of the sample.

Sequenced: peripheral blood. The sequence links TRBV2 to TRBJ2-2; tentative D gene TRBD2, with 7 bases matching. The origin of this receptor is a human donor in a cohort sampled during active COVID-19. At the DNA level, the sequence is TGTGCCAGCATACTGGGAGGGGGCACCGGGGAGCTGTTTTTT. Its product reads: CASILGGGTGELFF.